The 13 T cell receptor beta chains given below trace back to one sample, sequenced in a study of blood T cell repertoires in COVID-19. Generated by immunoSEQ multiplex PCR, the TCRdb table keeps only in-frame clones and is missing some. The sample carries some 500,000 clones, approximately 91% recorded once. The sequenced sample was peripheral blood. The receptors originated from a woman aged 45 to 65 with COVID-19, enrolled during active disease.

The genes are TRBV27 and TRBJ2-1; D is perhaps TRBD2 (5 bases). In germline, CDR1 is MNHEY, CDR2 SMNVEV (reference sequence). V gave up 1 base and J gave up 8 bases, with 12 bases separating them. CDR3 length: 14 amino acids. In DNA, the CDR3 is TGTGCCAGCAGTTTATACTCCGGGATCCATGAGCAGTTCTTC. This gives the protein CASSLYSGIHEQFF.

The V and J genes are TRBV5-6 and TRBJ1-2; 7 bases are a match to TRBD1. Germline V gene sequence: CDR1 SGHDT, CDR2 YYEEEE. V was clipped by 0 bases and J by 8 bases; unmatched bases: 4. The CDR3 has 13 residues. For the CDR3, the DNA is TGTGCCAGCAGCTTGGGACAGGGTGGCGGCTACACCTTC. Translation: CASSLGQGGGYTF.

CDR3 sequence (DNA): TGTGCCAGCTCTTTGGAGGGAAACACCATATATTTT. Translating it yields CASSLEGNTIYF. The chain is built from TRBV5-6 and TRBJ1-3; no reliable D call. The germline V gene encodes CDR1 SGHDT and CDR2 YYEEEE. The V end lost 7 bases, the J end lost 4 bases, and 9 bases lay between the germline ends. The CDR3 loop spans 12 amino acids.

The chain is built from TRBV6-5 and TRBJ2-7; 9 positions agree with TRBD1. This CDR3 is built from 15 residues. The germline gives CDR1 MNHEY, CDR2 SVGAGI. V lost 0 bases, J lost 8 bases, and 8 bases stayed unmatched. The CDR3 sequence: CASSYSRTGDGKQYF. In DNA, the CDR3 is TGTGCCAGCAGTTACTCACGGACAGGGGACGGCAAGCAGTACTTC.

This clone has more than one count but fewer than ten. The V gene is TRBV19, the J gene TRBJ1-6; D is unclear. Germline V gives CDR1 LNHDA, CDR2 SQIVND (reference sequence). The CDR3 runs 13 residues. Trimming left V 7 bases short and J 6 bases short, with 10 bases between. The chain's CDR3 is CASTPWLNSPLHF. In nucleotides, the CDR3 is TGTGCCAGTACGCCTTGGCTTAATTCACCCCTCCACTTT.

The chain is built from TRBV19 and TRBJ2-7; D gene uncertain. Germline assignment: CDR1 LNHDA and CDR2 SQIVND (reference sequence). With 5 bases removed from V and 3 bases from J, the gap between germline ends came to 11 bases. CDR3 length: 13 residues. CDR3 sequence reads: CASSRSGIYEQYF. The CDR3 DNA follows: TGTGCCAGTAGTCGATCAGGTATCTACGAGCAGTACTTC.

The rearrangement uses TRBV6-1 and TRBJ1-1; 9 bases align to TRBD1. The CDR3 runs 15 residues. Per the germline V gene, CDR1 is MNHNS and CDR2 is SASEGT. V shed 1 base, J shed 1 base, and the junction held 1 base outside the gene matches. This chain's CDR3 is CASSEGTGANTEAFF. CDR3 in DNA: TGTGCCAGCAGTGAAGGGACAGGGGCGAACACTGAAGCTTTCTTT.

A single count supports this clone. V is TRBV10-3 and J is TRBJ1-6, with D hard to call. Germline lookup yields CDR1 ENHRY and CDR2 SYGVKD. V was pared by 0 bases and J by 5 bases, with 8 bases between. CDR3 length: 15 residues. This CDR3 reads CAISESTPDNSPLHF. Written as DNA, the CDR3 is TGTGCCATCAGTGAGTCGACACCTGATAATTCACCCCTCCACTTT.

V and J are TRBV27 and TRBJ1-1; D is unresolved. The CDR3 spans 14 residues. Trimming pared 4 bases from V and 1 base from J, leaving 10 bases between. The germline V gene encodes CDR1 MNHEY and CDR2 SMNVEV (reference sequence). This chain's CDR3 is CASSSRRPNTEAFF. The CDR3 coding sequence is TGTGCCAGCAGTTCTAGACGGCCGAACACTGAAGCTTTCTTT.

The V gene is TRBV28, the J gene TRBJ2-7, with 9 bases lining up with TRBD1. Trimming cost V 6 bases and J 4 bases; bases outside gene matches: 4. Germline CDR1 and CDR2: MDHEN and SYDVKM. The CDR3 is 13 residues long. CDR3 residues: CASRRDRVYEQYF. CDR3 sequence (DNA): TGTGCCAGCAGACGGGACAGGGTATACGAGCAGTACTTC.

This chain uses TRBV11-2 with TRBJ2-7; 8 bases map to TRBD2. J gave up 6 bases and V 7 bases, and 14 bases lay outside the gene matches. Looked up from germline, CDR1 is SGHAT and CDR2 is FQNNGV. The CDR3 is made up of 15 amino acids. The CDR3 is CASTLRRGAEGEQYF. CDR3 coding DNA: TGTGCCAGCACCCTTCGGCGGGGGGCAGAAGGCGAGCAGTACTTC.

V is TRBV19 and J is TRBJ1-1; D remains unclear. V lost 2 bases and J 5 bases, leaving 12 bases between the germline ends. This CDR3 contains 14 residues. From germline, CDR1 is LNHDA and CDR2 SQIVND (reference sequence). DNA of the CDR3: TGTGCCAGTAGTATACTACGCCGAGGGACTGAAGCTTTCTTT. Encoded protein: CASSILRRGTEAFF.

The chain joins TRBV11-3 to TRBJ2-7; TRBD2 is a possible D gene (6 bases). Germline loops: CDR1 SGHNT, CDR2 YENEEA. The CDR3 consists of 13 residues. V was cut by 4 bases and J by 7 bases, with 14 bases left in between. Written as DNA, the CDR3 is TGTGCCAGCAGCTCTACCTTGGGGGGAGAGCAGTACTTC. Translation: CASSSTLGGEQYF. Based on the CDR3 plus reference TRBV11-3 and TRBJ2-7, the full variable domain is EAGVVQSPRYKIIEKKQPVAFWCNPISGHNTLYWYLQNLGQGPELLIRYENEEAVDDSQLPKDRFSAERLKGVDSTLKIQPAELGDSAVYLCASSSTLGGEQYFGPGTRLTVT.